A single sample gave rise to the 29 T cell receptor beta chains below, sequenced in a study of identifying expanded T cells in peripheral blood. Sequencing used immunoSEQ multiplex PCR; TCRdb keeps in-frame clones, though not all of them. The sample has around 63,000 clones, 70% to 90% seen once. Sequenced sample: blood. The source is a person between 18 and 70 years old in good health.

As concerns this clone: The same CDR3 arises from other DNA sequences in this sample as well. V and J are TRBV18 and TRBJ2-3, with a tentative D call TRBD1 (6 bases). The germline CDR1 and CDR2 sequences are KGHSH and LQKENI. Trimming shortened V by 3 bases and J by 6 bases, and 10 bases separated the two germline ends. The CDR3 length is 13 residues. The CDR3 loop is CASSPPGADTQYF. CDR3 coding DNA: TGTGCCAGCTCACCCCCAGGGGCGGATACGCAGTATTTT. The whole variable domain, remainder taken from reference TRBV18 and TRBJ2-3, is NAGVMQNPRHLVRRRGQEARLRCSPMKGHSHVYWYRQLPEEGLKFMVYLQKENIIDESGMPKERFSAEFPKEGPSILRIQQVVRGDSAAYFCASSPPGADTQYFGPGTRLTVL.

The CDR3 DNA reads as TGTGCCAGCAGTGAAGTGATGACAGGGGGGAACACTGAAGCTTTCTTT. Translating gives CASSEVMTGGNTEAFF. V is TRBV6-1 and J is TRBJ1-1; 9 bases are a match to TRBD1. Trimming at V came to 1 base and at J to 1 base, leaving 4 bases not matched to a gene. The CDR3 runs 16 residues. Germline V gene lookup returns CDR1 MNHNS and CDR2 SASEGT.

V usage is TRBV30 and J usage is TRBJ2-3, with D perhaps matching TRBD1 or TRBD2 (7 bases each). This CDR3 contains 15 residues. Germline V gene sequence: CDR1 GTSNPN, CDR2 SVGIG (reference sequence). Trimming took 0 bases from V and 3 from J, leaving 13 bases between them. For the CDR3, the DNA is TGTGCCTGGAGTGTACGGCAGGGGGGGACAGATACGCAGTATTTT. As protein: CAWSVRQGGTDTQYF.

The DNA of the CDR3 is TGTGCCAGCGACGGACCTCAGAGGACAGATACGCAGTATTTT. It codes for CASDGPQRTDTQYF. J is TRBJ2-3 and V is TRBV6-1, with D uncertain. V dropped 8 bases and J dropped 3 bases, with 15 bases sitting between them. This CDR3 spans 14 amino acids. Germline V gene sequence: CDR1 MNHNS, CDR2 SASEGT.

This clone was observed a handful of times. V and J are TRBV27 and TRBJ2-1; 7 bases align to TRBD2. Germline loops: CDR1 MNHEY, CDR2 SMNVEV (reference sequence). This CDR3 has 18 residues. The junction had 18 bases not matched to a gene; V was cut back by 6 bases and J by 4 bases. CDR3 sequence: CASSFITPTSPPYNEQFF. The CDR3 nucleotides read TGTGCCAGCAGCTTCATAACCCCGACTAGCCCACCGTACAATGAGCAGTTCTTC.

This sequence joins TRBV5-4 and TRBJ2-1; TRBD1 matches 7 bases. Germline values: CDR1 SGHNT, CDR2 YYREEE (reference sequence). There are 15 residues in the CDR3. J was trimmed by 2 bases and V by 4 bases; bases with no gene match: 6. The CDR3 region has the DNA TGTGCCAGCAGCCTTACAGGGGTCGCCTACAATGAGCAGTTCTTC. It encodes CASSLTGVAYNEQFF.

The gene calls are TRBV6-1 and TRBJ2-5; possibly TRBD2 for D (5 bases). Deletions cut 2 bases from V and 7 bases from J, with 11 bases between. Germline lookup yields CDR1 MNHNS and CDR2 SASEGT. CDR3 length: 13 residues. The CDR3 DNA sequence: TGTGCCAGCAGTGAATCCCCTGGAGGGACCCAGTACTTC. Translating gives CASSESPGGTQYF.

The CDR3 bases are TGTGCCAGCTCACCAGGAGCCTCTGGAAACACCATATATTTT. Translation: CASSPGASGNTIYF. The rearrangement links TRBV18 to TRBJ1-3; no firm D call. Germline loops: CDR1 KGHSH, CDR2 LQKENI. The ends were cut back, 2 bases at V and 0 bases at J, with 5 bases in the middle. The CDR3 is made up of 14 amino acids.

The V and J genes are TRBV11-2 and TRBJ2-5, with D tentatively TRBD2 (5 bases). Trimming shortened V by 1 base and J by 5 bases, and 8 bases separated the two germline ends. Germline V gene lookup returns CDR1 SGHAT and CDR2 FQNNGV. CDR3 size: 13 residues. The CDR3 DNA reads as TGTGCCAGCAGCTTAGGGGGAGAGGAGACCCAGTACTTC. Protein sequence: CASSLGGEETQYF.

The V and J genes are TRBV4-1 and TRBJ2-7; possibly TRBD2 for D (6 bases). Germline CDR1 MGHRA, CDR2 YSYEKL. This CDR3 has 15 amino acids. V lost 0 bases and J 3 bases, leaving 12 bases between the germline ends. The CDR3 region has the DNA TGCGCCAGCAGCCAAGATCAGGAGGGCTTCTACGAGCAGTACTTC. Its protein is CASSQDQEGFYEQYF.

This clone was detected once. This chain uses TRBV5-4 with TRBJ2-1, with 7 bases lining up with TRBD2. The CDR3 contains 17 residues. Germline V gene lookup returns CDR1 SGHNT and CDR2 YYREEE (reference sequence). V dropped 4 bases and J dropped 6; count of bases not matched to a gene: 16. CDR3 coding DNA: TGTGCCAGCAGCGTTTTTAGCGGGTCCGGGCAAATCAATGAGCAGTTCTTC. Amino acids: CASSVFSGSGQINEQFF.

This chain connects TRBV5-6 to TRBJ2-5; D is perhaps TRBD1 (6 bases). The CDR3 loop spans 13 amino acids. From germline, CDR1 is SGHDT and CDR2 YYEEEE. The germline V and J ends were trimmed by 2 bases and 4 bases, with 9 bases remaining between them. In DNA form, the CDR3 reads TGTGCCAGCAGCTTACAGGGCCCAGAGACCCAGTACTTC. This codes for CASSLQGPETQYF.

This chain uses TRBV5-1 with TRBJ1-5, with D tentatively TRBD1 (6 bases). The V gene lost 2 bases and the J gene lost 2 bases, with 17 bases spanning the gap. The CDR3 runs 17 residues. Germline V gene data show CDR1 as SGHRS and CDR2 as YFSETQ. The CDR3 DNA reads TGCGCCAGCAGCTTAGGCCCGGGGGCAGGGGGCAATCAGCCCCAGCATTTT. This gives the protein CASSLGPGAGGNQPQHF. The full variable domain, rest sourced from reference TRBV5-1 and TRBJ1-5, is KAGVTQTPRYLIKTRGQQVTLSCSPISGHRSVSWYQQTPGQGLQFLFEYFSETQRNKGNFPGRFSGRQFSNSRSEMNVSTLELGDSALYLCASSLGPGAGGNQPQHFGDGTRLSIL.

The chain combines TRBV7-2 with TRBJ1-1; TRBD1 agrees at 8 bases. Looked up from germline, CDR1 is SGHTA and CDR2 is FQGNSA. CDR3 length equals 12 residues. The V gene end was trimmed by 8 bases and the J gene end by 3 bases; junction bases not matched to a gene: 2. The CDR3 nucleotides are TGTGCCAGCGGACAGGGCGACACTGAAGCTTTCTTT. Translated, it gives CASGQGDTEAFF.

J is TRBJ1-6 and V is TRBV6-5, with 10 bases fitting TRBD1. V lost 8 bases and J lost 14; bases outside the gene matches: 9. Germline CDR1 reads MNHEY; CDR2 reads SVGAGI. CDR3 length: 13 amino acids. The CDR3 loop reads CASEKGQGRTLHF. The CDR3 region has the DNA TGTGCCAGCGAAAAGGGACAGGGGAGAACCCTCCACTTT.

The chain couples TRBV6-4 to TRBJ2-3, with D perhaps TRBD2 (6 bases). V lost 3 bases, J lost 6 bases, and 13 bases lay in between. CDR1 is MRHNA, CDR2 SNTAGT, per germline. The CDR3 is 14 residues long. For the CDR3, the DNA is TGTGCCAGCAGTGAGGGAGGTTTGATGGATACGCAGTATTTT. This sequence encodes CASSEGGLMDTQYF.

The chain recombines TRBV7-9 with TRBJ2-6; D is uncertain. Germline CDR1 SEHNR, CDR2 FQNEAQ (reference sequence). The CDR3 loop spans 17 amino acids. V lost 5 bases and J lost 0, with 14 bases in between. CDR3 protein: CASSGVTRISGANVLTF. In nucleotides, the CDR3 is TGTGCCAGCAGCGGAGTCACCAGGATCTCTGGGGCCAACGTCCTGACTTTC.

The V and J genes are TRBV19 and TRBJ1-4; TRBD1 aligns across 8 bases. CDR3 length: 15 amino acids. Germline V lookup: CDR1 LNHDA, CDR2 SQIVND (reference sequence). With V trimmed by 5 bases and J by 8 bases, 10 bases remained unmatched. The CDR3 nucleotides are TGTGCCAGTAGTGCTCGCAGGGGGCCTGGGGAAAAACTGTTTTTT. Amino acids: CASSARRGPGEKLFF.

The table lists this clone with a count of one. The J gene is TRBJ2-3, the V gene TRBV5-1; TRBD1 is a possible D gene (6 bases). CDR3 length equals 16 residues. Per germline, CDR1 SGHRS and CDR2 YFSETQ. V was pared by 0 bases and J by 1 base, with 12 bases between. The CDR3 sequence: CASSLEGELGTDTQYF. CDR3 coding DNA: TGCGCCAGCAGCTTGGAGGGGGAGCTAGGCACAGATACGCAGTATTTT.

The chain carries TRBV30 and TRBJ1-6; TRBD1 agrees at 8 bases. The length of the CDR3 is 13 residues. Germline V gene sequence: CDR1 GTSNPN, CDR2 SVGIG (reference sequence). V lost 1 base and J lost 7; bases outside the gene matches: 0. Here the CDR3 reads CAWSGDRNSPLHF. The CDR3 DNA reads TGTGCCTGGAGTGGGGACAGGAATTCACCCCTCCACTTT.

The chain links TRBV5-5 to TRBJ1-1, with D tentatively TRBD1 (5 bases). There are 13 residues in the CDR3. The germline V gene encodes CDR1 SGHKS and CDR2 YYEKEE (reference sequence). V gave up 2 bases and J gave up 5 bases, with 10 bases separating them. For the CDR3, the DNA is TGTGCCAGCAGCTTAAACAGGCTGACTGAAGCTTTCTTT. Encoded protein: CASSLNRLTEAFF.

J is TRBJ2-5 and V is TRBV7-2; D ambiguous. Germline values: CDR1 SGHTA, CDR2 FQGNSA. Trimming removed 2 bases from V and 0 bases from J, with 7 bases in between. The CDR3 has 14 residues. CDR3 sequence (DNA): TGTGCCAGCAGCTTACGACGGAACCAAGAGACCCAGTACTTC. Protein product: CASSLRRNQETQYF.

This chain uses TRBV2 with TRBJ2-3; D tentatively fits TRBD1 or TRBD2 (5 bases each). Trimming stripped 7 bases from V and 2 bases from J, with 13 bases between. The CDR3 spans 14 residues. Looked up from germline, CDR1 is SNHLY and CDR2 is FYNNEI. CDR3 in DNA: TGTGCCAGCATCGAGGGACCAAACACAGATACGCAGTATTTT. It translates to CASIEGPNTDTQYF.

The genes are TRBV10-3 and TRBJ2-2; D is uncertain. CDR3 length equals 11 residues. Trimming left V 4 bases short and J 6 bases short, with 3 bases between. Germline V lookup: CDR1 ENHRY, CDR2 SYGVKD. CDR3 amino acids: CAISGAGELFF. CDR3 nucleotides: TGTGCCATCAGTGGGGCCGGGGAGCTGTTTTTT.

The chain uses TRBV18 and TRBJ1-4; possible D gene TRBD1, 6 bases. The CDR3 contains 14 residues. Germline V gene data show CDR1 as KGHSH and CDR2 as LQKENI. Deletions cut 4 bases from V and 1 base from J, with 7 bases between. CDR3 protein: CASSLQGTNEKLFF. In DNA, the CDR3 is TGTGCCAGCTCACTACAGGGAACTAATGAAAAACTGTTTTTT.

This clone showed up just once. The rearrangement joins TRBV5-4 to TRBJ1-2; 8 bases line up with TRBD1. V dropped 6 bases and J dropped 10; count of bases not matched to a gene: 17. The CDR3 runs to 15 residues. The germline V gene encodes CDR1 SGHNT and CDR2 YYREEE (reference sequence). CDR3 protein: CASTVQGAGFGVYTF. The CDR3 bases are TGTGCCAGCACTGTTCAGGGGGCAGGGTTTGGTGTCTACACCTTC.

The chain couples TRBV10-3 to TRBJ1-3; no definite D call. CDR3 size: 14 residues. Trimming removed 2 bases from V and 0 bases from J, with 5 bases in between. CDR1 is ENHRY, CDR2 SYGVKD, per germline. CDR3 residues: CAISEGVSGNTIYF. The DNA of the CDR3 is TGTGCCATCAGTGAGGGAGTCTCTGGAAACACCATATATTTT.

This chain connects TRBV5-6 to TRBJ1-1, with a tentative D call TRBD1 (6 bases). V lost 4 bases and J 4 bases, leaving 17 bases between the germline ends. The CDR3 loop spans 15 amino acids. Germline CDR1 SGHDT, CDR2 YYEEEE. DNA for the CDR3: TGTGCCAGCAGCACCCGCCTAGGGGGGCCCACTGAAGCTTTCTTT. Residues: CASSTRLGGPTEAFF.

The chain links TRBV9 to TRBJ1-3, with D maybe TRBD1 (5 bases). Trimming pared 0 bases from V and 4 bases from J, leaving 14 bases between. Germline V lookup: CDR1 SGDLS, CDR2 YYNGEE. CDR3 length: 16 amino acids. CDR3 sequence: CASSVAATGNGNTIYF. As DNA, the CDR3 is TGTGCCAGCAGCGTAGCCGCTACAGGCAACGGAAACACCATATATTTT.